This entry is about one TCR beta chain. This specimen comes from a study of T cell repertoires in cytomegalovirus infection. Study-level background: CMV infection plus the matching HLA type was flagged by public TCR beta signatures.

Using its own MiXCR run on the reads, TCRdb lists one record per CDR3 protein. The table shows about 490,000 distinct CDR3 sequences, with roughly 12% occurring only once. With 1 base removed from V and 4 bases from J, the gap between germline ends came to 15 bases. This CDR3 comprises 15 residues. Germline-derived CDR1 and CDR2 are SGDLS and YYNGEE. Sequencing was performed on PBMCs. The rearrangement links TRBV9 to TRBJ2-7; D is unclear. The clonotype comes from a human donor in good health (CMV status not recorded). Some clones in this sample may be carry-over from other donors' samples. The CDR3 protein is CASSVHFGSLYEQYF. CDR3 nucleotide sequence: TGTGCCAGCAGCGTACACTTCGGGTCATTATACGAGCAGTACTTC.